The 5 T cell receptor beta chains presented below share a single source sample, sequenced in a study of blood T cell repertoires in COVID-19. Assay used: immunoSEQ multiplex PCR; TCRdb lists only in-frame clones, some missing. The sample lists about 410,000 clones; 89% were seen once. Sequenced: peripheral blood. All receptors derive from a woman aged 40 to 55 with COVID-19, enrolled during active disease.

This clone has only a few counts. J is TRBJ2-7 and V is TRBV25-1; 9 bases are shared with TRBD1. The germline gives CDR1 MGHDK, CDR2 SYGVNS. CDR3 length: 18 amino acids. V lost 5 bases to trimming and J lost 2 bases; unmatched junction nucleotides: 16. In nucleotides, the CDR3 is TGTGCCAGCAGTACGTCCGCTGGGACAGGGCAAAGGGCCTACGAGCAGTACTTC. Residues: CASSTSAGTGQRAYEQYF.

The chain joins TRBV24-1 to TRBJ2-2; a possible D gene is TRBD2 (6 bases). Germline V lookup: CDR1 KGHDR, CDR2 SFDVKD. V lost 0 bases, J lost 0 bases, and 7 bases lay in between. The CDR3 is made up of 16 amino acids. The CDR3 loop reads CATSDLGGANTGELFF. CDR3 bases: TGTGCCACCAGTGATTTGGGCGGGGCGAACACCGGGGAGCTGTTTTTT.

This rearrangement joins TRBV19 to TRBJ2-7; 10 bases map to TRBD1. The CDR3 loop spans 14 amino acids. Germline V gene sequence: CDR1 LNHDA, CDR2 SQIVND (reference sequence). V trimming: 4 bases; J trimming: 7 bases; junction bases outside the gene matches: 7. CDR3 sequence reads: CASSTWDRGDEQYF. For the CDR3, the DNA is TGTGCCAGTAGTACTTGGGACAGGGGCGATGAGCAGTACTTC.

Only a few counts were recorded for this clone. This sequence joins TRBV28 and TRBJ1-1, with 10 bases matching TRBD1. The ends lost 6 bases at V and 0 bases at J; junction bases unmatched: 7. Germline values: CDR1 MDHEN, CDR2 SYDVKM. This CDR3 region has 16 residues. The CDR3 protein is CASRPGQGLMNTEAFF. The CDR3 region has the DNA TGTGCCAGCAGGCCGGGACAGGGGCTTATGAACACTGAAGCTTTCTTT.

This chain connects TRBV25-1 to TRBJ1-5; perhaps TRBD1 as D (5 bases). The germline V and J ends were trimmed by 4 bases and 2 bases, with 21 bases remaining between them. CDR1 is MGHDK and CDR2 is SYGVNS in the germline V gene. The CDR3 has 18 residues. The CDR3 coding sequence is TGTGCCAGCAGTGGCCGCCCTGGACACGCCGAGGGCAATCAGCCCCAGCATTTT. Translating gives CASSGRPGHAEGNQPQHF.